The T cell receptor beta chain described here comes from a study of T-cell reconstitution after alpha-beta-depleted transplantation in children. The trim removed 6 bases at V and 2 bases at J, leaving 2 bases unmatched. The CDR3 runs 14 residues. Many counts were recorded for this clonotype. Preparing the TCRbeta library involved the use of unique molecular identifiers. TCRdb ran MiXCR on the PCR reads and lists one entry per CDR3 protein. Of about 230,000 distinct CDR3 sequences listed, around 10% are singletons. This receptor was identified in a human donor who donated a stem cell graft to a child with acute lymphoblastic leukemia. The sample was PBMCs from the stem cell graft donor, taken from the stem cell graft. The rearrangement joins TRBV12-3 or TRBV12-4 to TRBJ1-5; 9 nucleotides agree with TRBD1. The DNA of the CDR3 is TGTGCCAGCAGCCGGACAGGGGGCAATCAGCCCCAGCATTTT. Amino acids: CASSRTGGNQPQHF.